This TCR beta chain comes out of a study of T cell clones after liver transplantation. Study findings and constraints: A significant post-transplant drop in circulating graft-donor-reactive CD4 TCRbeta sequences occurred in most of the 8 subjects.

The V gene end was trimmed by 0 bases and the J gene end by 8 bases; junction bases not matched to a gene: 7. The CDR3 extends over 16 amino acids. Germline V gives CDR1 LGHNA, CDR2 YNFKEQ. As for this clone: Antigen specificity is unknown.

Profiling relied on immunoSEQ multiplex PCR, and the TCRdb table lists in-frame clones only, not all of them. This repertoire shows around 120,000 clones, 90% found once; its top ten account for approximately 0.78%. The sequencing here drew on CD4+ T cells from blood, taken 12 months after liver transplant. The sequence was collected from a human patient who received a liver transplant. Part of the T cells may come from the graft donor. The chain carries TRBV4-2 and TRBJ2-1, with 10 bases aligning to TRBD2. This CDR3 reads CASSQEGSGREDEQFF. CDR3 DNA: TGTGCCAGCAGCCAAGAAGGGAGCGGGAGGGAGGATGAGCAGTTCTTC.